A single sample is the source of the 24 T cell receptor beta chains below, sequenced in a study of blood T cell repertoires in COVID-19. Profiled with immunoSEQ multiplex PCR; TCRdb holds only in-frame clones, not every one. The sample includes about 100,000 clones, about 85% of them seen just once. Sequenced input: peripheral blood. Source of these receptors: a human donor in a cohort sampled during active COVID-19.

The chain combines TRBV19 with TRBJ1-1; D is perhaps TRBD1 (5 bases). The CDR3 runs 15 residues. CDR1 and CDR2 from the germline V gene are LNHDA and SQIVND (reference sequence). V was shortened by 0 bases and J by 0 bases, with 8 bases between the two germline ends. The CDR3 here is CASSIDRTLNTEAFF. The CDR3 DNA follows: TGTGCCAGTAGTATAGACCGGACACTGAACACTGAAGCTTTCTTT.

The CDR3 reads CARSLGDSHPSYNEQFF. CDR3 bases: TGTGCCAGAAGCTTGGGGGACAGCCACCCTTCCTACAATGAGCAGTTCTTC. V is TRBV5-3 and J is TRBJ2-1, with 7 bases identical to TRBD1. TRBV5-3 is assigned to the ORF class and has an uncertain function. Unmatched junction bases numbered 7, after V lost 0 bases and J lost 1 base. CDR3 length: 17 amino acids.

The chain has TRBV9 and TRBJ2-2; D call uncertain. Germline values: CDR1 SGDLS, CDR2 YYNGEE. Trimming took 0 bases from V and 4 from J, leaving 7 bases between them. CDR3 length: 14 amino acids. CDR3 nucleotides: TGTGCCAGCAGCGTAGTATCCGGCACCGGGGAGCTGTTTTTT. It codes for CASSVVSGTGELFF.

The V gene is TRBV11-2, the J gene TRBJ1-4, with a possible D match to TRBD1 (5 bases). CDR3 length: 14 residues. V was cut by 2 bases and J by 8 bases, with 12 bases left in between. Germline V gene lookup returns CDR1 SGHAT and CDR2 FQNNGV. CDR3 nucleotide sequence: TGTGCCAGCAGCTTATCGGGGGTTCGAGAAAAACTGTTTTTT. It yields the protein CASSLSGVREKLFF.

This clone was seen only a few times. The CDR3 DNA sequence: TGCGCCAGCAGCCAAGTCGATAGCGGGGGGGCAGAGGAGACCCAGTACTTC. This codes for CASSQVDSGGAEETQYF. This rearrangement joins TRBV4-1 to TRBJ2-5, with 11 nucleotides matching TRBD2. Losses at the gene ends were 1 base for V and 5 bases for J; bases not matched to a gene: 9. The CDR3 covers 17 residues. The germline V gene encodes CDR1 MGHRA and CDR2 YSYEKL.

In DNA, the CDR3 is TGCGCCAGCAGCTTTAGGACACGTAACACTGAAGCTTTCTTT. This codes for CASSFRTRNTEAFF. The gene calls are TRBV5-1 and TRBJ1-1; maybe TRBD1 (5 bases). The length of the CDR3 is 14 residues. Germline V gives CDR1 SGHRS, CDR2 YFSETQ. Trimming stripped 2 bases from V and 2 bases from J, with 10 bases between.

The genes are TRBV6-5 and TRBJ2-1, with D possibly being TRBD1 (6 bases). Germline lookup yields CDR1 MNHEY and CDR2 SVGAGI. This CDR3 comprises 14 residues. V lost 6 bases and J lost 3, with 12 bases in between. CDR3 sequence: CASSLLRGYNEQFF. The DNA of the CDR3 is TGTGCCAGCAGCCTTCTCAGGGGCTACAATGAGCAGTTCTTC.

The V and J genes are TRBV15 and TRBJ2-5, with a weak D call TRBD1 (5 bases). Germline CDR1 and CDR2: LNHNV and YYDKDF (reference sequence). The CDR3 covers 15 residues. Trimming shortened V by 1 base and J by 5 bases, and 14 bases separated the two germline ends. The CDR3 DNA sequence: TGTGCCACCAGCAGAGTGGGGCCCAGCAGGGAGACCCAGTACTTC. The encoded protein is CATSRVGPSRETQYF.

This clone was seen a single time. The gene calls are TRBV30 and TRBJ1-2; 11 nucleotides agree with TRBD1. Germline V CDR1 and CDR2: GTSNPN, SVGIG (reference sequence). This CDR3 spans 14 amino acids. V lost 3 bases and J lost 7; bases outside the gene matches: 7. Written as DNA, the CDR3 is TGTGCCTGGAGCAAAGGACAGGGGGCGCTTGGCTACACCTTC. This translates into CAWSKGQGALGYTF.

V is TRBV7-9 and J is TRBJ2-7; TRBD1 matches at 7 bases. The CDR3 runs 13 residues. Germline-derived CDR1 and CDR2 are SEHNR and FQNEAQ (reference sequence). V was clipped by 5 bases and J by 3 bases; unmatched bases: 4. CDR3 sequence (DNA): TGTGCCAGCAGCCGGGACAGCGACTACGAGCAGTACTTC. This encodes CASSRDSDYEQYF.

The rearrangement uses TRBV5-4 and TRBJ2-2; 14 nucleotides line up with TRBD2. Germline trimming cut 5 bases from V and 5 bases from J; bases unmatched to any gene: 5. The germline V gene has CDR1 SGHNT and CDR2 YYREEE (reference sequence). The CDR3 runs to 16 residues. The CDR3 DNA reads TGTGCCAGCAGTTCCGGGACTAGCGGGAGAACCGGGGAGCTGTTTTTT. Amino acids: CASSSGTSGRTGELFF.

The chain recombines TRBV7-2 with TRBJ2-3, with 10 bases matching TRBD2. CDR3 length: 17 amino acids. V trimming: 5 bases; J trimming: 4 bases; junction bases outside the gene matches: 12. Germline V gene data show CDR1 as SGHTA and CDR2 as FQGNSA. DNA for the CDR3: TGTGCCAGCAGCAGTACCCGCGGGACTAGCGCGGCAGATACGCAGTATTTT. This codes for CASSSTRGTSAADTQYF. The entire variable domain, with the rest obtained from reference TRBV7-2 and TRBJ2-3, is as follows: GAGVSQSPSNKVTEKGKDVELRCDPISGHTALYWYRQSLGQGLEFLIYFQGNSAPDKSGLPSDRFSAERTGGSVSTLTIQRTQQEDSAVYLCASSSTRGTSAADTQYFGPGTRLTVL.

V gene TRBV5-4 combines with J gene TRBJ1-2, with TRBD1 identical over 9 bases. The CDR3 is made up of 14 amino acids. Germline V gives CDR1 SGHNT, CDR2 YYREEE (reference sequence). V was clipped by 6 bases and J by 7 bases; unmatched bases: 10. Here the CDR3 reads CASTTGTGMIGYTF. CDR3 bases: TGTGCCAGCACTACCGGGACAGGGATGATTGGCTACACCTTC. Complete variable domain (other parts from reference TRBV5-4 and TRBJ1-2): ETGVTQSPTHLIKTRGQQVTLRCSSQSGHNTVSWYQQALGQGPQFIFQYYREEENGRGNFPPRFSGLQFPNYSSELNVNALELDDSALYLCASTTGTGMIGYTFGSGTRLTVV.

This chain connects TRBV5-1 to TRBJ1-1, with TRBD1 matching over 10 bases. CDR1 is SGHRS, CDR2 YFSETQ, per germline. This CDR3 has 12 amino acids. With V trimmed by 3 bases and J by 10 bases, 3 bases remained unmatched. The CDR3 region has the DNA TGCGCCAGCAGCTCGGGACAGGGGAGAGCTTTCTTT. Translation: CASSSGQGRAFF.

The chain has TRBV7-9 and TRBJ2-5, with 13 bases lining up with TRBD2. The CDR3 consists of 19 residues. Germline CDR1 reads SEHNR; CDR2 reads FQNEAQ (reference sequence). The V segment lost 0 bases and the J segment 1 base; nucleotides outside the gene matches: 8. For the CDR3, the DNA is TGTGCCAGCAGCTTAGCTCCGGGACTAGCGGGAATGCTCCAAGAGACCCAGTACTTC. This codes for CASSLAPGLAGMLQETQYF.

The genes are TRBV6-5 and TRBJ1-3; D is unclear. The V gene's germline CDR1 is MNHEY and CDR2 SVGAGI. The V end was cut by 9 bases, the J end by 1 base, with 13 bases between. The CDR3 covers 14 residues. Written as DNA, the CDR3 is TGTGCCAGTCGGGAGGGTCCTTCTGGAAACACCATATATTTT. It translates to CASREGPSGNTIYF.

This rearrangement joins TRBV6-5 to TRBJ2-5; D remains unclear. The CDR3 is 11 amino acids. From germline, CDR1 is MNHEY and CDR2 SVGAGI. V gave up 2 bases and J gave up 9 bases, with 7 bases separating them. Here the CDR3 reads CASSYMQAQYF. The DNA for the CDR3 is TGTGCCAGCAGTTACATGCAGGCCCAGTACTTC.

This clone was seen only a few times. The rearrangement joins TRBV7-2 to TRBJ2-7; 8 bases match TRBD1. CDR3 length: 16 residues. Germline V lookup: CDR1 SGHTA, CDR2 FQGNSA. V was pared by 5 bases and J by 1 base, with 10 bases of the junction left unmatched. The CDR3 protein is CASSPRQGLLSYEQYF. The CDR3 DNA is TGTGCCAGCAGCCCCCGACAGGGGTTACTATCCTACGAGCAGTACTTC.

The V gene is TRBV19, the J gene TRBJ2-7; D may be TRBD1 (6 bases). Between the trimmed V and J ends, which lost 3 bases and 3 bases, there was a span of 12 bases. The germline V gene encodes CDR1 LNHDA and CDR2 SQIVND (reference sequence). The CDR3 loop spans 14 amino acids. The CDR3 loop is CASSIGDKVYEQYF. The CDR3 coding sequence is TGTGCCAGTAGTATCGGGGACAAAGTCTACGAGCAGTACTTC.

This chain connects TRBV5-1 to TRBJ2-1, with a tentative D call TRBD2 (6 bases). The CDR3 contains 14 residues. The V gene's germline CDR1 is SGHRS and CDR2 YFSETQ. The V gene lost 6 bases and the J gene lost 0 bases, with 10 bases spanning the gap. The CDR3 DNA is TGCGCCAGCACCCAGACTAGCTCCTACAATGAGCAGTTCTTC. Its protein is CASTQTSSYNEQFF. Combining the CDR3 with reference TRBV5-1 and TRBJ2-1 gives the whole variable domain KAGVTQTPRYLIKTRGQQVTLSCSPISGHRSVSWYQQTPGQGLQFLFEYFSETQRNKGNFPGRFSGRQFSNSRSEMNVSTLELGDSALYLCASTQTSSYNEQFFGPGTRLTVL.

The rearrangement uses TRBV24-1 and TRBJ2-3; possibly TRBD1 for D (5 bases). V was cut by 5 bases and J by 5 bases, with 7 bases left in between. The CDR3 length is 12 residues. Germline assignment: CDR1 KGHDR and CDR2 SFDVKD. The CDR3 reads CATSVTGDTQYF. CDR3 nucleotide sequence: TGTGCCACCAGTGTCACAGGAGATACGCAGTATTTT.

This chain connects TRBV9 to TRBJ2-1; 8 bases align to TRBD2. V was pared by 3 bases and J by 8 bases, with 7 bases of the junction left unmatched. The germline V gene has CDR1 SGDLS and CDR2 YYNGEE. CDR3 size: 14 residues. CDR3 nucleotides: TGTGCCAGCAGCGCAGGACTAGCTGCCGATGAGCAGTTCTTC. Amino acids: CASSAGLAADEQFF.

The chain recombines TRBV4-3 with TRBJ1-4, with D perhaps matching TRBD1 (5 bases). The CDR3 extends over 15 amino acids. Germline lookup yields CDR1 LGHNA and CDR2 YSLEER. V lost 6 bases, J lost 7 bases, and 18 bases lay in between. This CDR3 reads CASSPEPDKSEKLFF. The CDR3 DNA reads TGCGCCAGCAGTCCGGAGCCGGACAAGAGTGAAAAACTGTTTTTT.

This clone appeared once. J is TRBJ1-1 and V is TRBV7-6; 7 nucleotides match TRBD1. The CDR3 is 15 amino acids. The ends lost 5 bases at V and 6 bases at J; junction bases unmatched: 12. Germline CDR1 SGHVS, CDR2 FNYEAQ. The CDR3 loop is CASSPTGRGDSEAFF. In nucleotides, the CDR3 is TGTGCCAGCAGCCCCACCGGCAGGGGGGACTCTGAAGCTTTCTTT. The full variable domain, completed using reference TRBV7-6 and TRBJ1-1, is GAGVSQSPRYKVTKRGQDVALRCDPISGHVSLYWYRQALGQGPEFLTYFNYEAQQDKSGLPNDRFSAERPEGSISTLTIQRTEQRDSAMYRCASSPTGRGDSEAFFGQGTRLTVV.